This is a list of T cell receptor beta chains from one sample in a study of cytomegalovirus exposure and HLA in healthy donors. The method was immunoSEQ multiplex PCR; TCRdb's version includes in-frame clones alone and lacks a portion of them. The sample consists of about 97,000 clones, around 81% of them appearing once. Input material: PBMCs. These TCRs come from a middle-aged man in good health and CMV-seropositive. Both conserved end residues are part of each CDR3. A D gene is named only where the DNA matches it firmly. Size is stated for part of the rows, as once, few or many counts, or as a class when the clone is expanded.

v_gene,d_gene,j_gene,abundance,CDR3aa,CDR3nt
TRBV7-9,TRBD1,TRBJ2-7,NA,CASSRQGYEQYF,TGTGCCAGCAGCCGACAGGGTTACGAGCAGTACTTC
TRBV19,NA,TRBJ1-1,NA,CASSIKEGLGTEAFF,TGTGCCAGTAGTATCAAGGAGGGGTTAGGCACTGAAGCTTTCTTT
TRBV2,NA,TRBJ1-5,once,CASSVLIGNQPQHF,TGTGCCAGCAGTGTTTTAATAGGCAATCAGCCCCAGCATTTT
TRBV18,NA,TRBJ2-1,NA,CASSPSRPNEQFF,TGTGCCAGCTCACCGAGCCGTCCCAATGAGCAGTTCTTC
TRBV9,TRBD1,TRBJ1-2,NA,CASSPLGQSYGYTF,TGTGCCAGCAGCCCCCTGGGACAGAGTTATGGCTACACCTTC
TRBV25-1,TRBD1,TRBJ1-2,NA,CASSDPRQGLDGYTF,TGTGCCAGCAGTGACCCCCGACAGGGGCTAGATGGCTACACCTTC
TRBV30,TRBD1,TRBJ1-2,NA,CAWSIGQGVGYTF,TGTGCCTGGAGTATAGGACAGGGGGTAGGCTACACCTTC
TRBV6-1,NA,TRBJ2-7,NA,CASSEAQGDNEQYF,TGTGCCAGCAGTGAAGCCCAAGGGGATAACGAGCAGTACTTC
TRBV9,NA,TRBJ1-2,few,CASSVEAGYGYTF,TGTGCCAGCAGCGTAGAGGCGGGCTATGGCTACACCTTC
TRBV28,NA,TRBJ1-6,NA,CASSLSAQSGGPSYNSPLHF,TGTGCCAGCAGTTTATCAGCCCAGAGTGGGGGCCCGTCCTATAATTCACCCCTCCACTTT
TRBV27,NA,TRBJ1-1,medium-sized,CASSSQRQDLNTEAFF,TGTGCCAGCAGTTCCCAACGCCAGGACTTGAACACTGAAGCTTTCTTT
TRBV6-1,NA,TRBJ1-1,NA,CASDRMNTEAFF,TGTGCCAGCGACAGGATGAACACTGAAGCTTTCTTT
TRBV11-2,NA,TRBJ2-5,NA,CASSLGQKETQYF,TGTGCCAGCAGCTTAGGTCAGAAAGAGACCCAGTACTTC
TRBV30,NA,TRBJ2-2,NA,CACQGISNTGELFF,TGTGCCTGTCAGGGGATCTCGAACACCGGGGAGCTGTTTTTT
TRBV14,NA,TRBJ1-4,NA,CASRNQGSSGKLFF,TGTGCCAGCAGGAATCAGGGGAGTTCGGGAAAACTGTTTTTT
TRBV30,NA,TRBJ1-2,NA,CAWSGDSGYGYTF,TGTGCCTGGAGCGGTGACAGTGGCTATGGCTACACCTTC
TRBV6-5,NA,TRBJ1-1,NA,CASCRKGFGDTEAFF,TGTGCCAGCTGTCGAAAGGGGTTTGGGGACACTGAAGCTTTCTTT
TRBV9,NA,TRBJ2-7,NA,CASSPRGEQTYEQYF,TGTGCCAGCAGCCCTCGCGGCGAGCAAACCTACGAGCAGTACTTC
TRBV20-1,NA,TRBJ1-1,NA,CSAVGNTEAFF,TGCAGTGCGGTCGGGAACACTGAAGCTTTCTTT
TRBV28,NA,TRBJ1-2,NA,CASRPGGYGYTF,TGTGCCAGTAGACCCGGGGGTTATGGCTACACCTTC
TRBV5-1,TRBD1,TRBJ2-1,NA,CASSIRQGAGEQFF,TGCGCCAGCAGCATCAGACAGGGAGCAGGTGAGCAGTTCTTC
TRBV11-2,TRBD2,TRBJ2-2,NA,CASSLRGGPSGELFF,TGTGCCAGCAGCTTGCGGGGAGGGCCCTCCGGGGAGCTGTTTTTT
TRBV7-9,NA,TRBJ1-1,NA,CASIMGAGNTEAFF,TGTGCCAGCATTATGGGGGCAGGGAACACTGAAGCTTTCTTT
TRBV29-1,NA,TRBJ2-5,NA,CSVGGEETQYF,TGCAGCGTTGGGGGGGAAGAGACCCAGTACTTC
TRBV30,NA,TRBJ1-2,NA,CAWNQGYGYTF,TGTGCCTGGAACCAGGGCTATGGCTACACCTTC
TRBV2,TRBD1,TRBJ2-2,NA,CASSEDRGLGELFF,TGTGCCAGCAGCGAGGACAGGGGGTTGGGGGAGCTGTTTTTT
TRBV7-9,TRBD2,TRBJ2-1,NA,CASSLFIPGTSSYNEQFF,TGTGCCAGCAGCTTGTTTATTCCCGGGACTAGCTCCTACAATGAGCAGTTCTTC
TRBV4-1,TRBD1,TRBJ2-7,NA,CASSHRDRGEQYF,TGCGCCAGCAGCCACCGGGACAGGGGGGAGCAGTACTTC
TRBV5-1,NA,TRBJ1-6,NA,CASSLEGADYNSPLHF,TGCGCCAGCAGCTTGGAAGGGGCGGATTATAATTCACCCCTCCACTTT
TRBV23-1,TRBD1,TRBJ1-6,NA,CASKRQGALRSPLHF,TGCGCCAGCAAACGACAGGGGGCGCTGAGGTCACCCCTCCACTTT
TRBV2,NA,TRBJ2-1,NA,CASIAGTHSPIEQFF,TGTGCCAGCATCGCCGGAACTCATAGCCCTATTGAGCAGTTCTTC
TRBV18,TRBD1,TRBJ2-3,NA,CASSPMTGLADTQYF,TGTGCCAGCTCACCCATGACAGGGTTGGCAGATACGCAGTATTTT
TRBV7-3,TRBD2,TRBJ2-1,NA,CASSLTSGVYNEQFF,TGTGCCAGCAGCCTGACTAGCGGGGTCTACAATGAGCAGTTCTTC
TRBV21-1,NA,TRBJ1-1,NA,CASSKQGKDIEAFF,TGTGCCAGCAGCAAACAAGGGAAGGACATTGAAGCTTTCTTT
TRBV16,NA,TRBJ2-7,once,CASSQSQGYEQYF,TGTGCCAGCAGCCAATCACAGGGCTACGAGCAGTACTTC
TRBV27,TRBD1,TRBJ2-1,NA,CASSKGQGIHEQFF,TGTGCCAGCAGTAAGGGACAGGGGATCCATGAGCAGTTCTTC
TRBV6-8,TRBD2,TRBJ2-3,few,CASSYPEGPQTGGGTDTQYF,TGTGCCAGCAGTTACCCCGAAGGCCCCCAGACGGGGGGGGGCACAGATACGCAGTATTTT
TRBV4-1,NA,TRBJ2-5,few,CASSQRGNQETQYF,TGCGCCAGCAGCCAAAGAGGGAACCAAGAGACCCAGTACTTC
TRBV27,TRBD1,TRBJ2-5,few,CASSLLNRGPQRETQYF,TGTGCCAGCAGTTTACTGAACAGGGGGCCCCAACGGGAGACCCAGTACTTC
TRBV5-1,TRBD1,TRBJ1-2,NA,CASSSRQGSYGYTF,TGCGCCAGCAGCTCAAGACAGGGAAGCTATGGCTACACCTTC
TRBV4-2,NA,TRBJ2-5,NA,CASSQDLVETQYF,TGTGCCAGCAGCCAAGACCTAGTAGAGACCCAGTACTTC
TRBV7-9,NA,TRBJ2-2,NA,CASTIGGTGELFF,TGTGCCAGCACCATAGGCGGCACCGGGGAGCTGTTTTTT
TRBV10-3,TRBD2,TRBJ2-3,NA,CVTGTSGRATDTQYF,TGTGTAACCGGGACTAGCGGGAGGGCAACTGATACGCAGTATTTT
TRBV4-2,NA,TRBJ2-1,NA,CASSQARDTGRLPYNEQFF,TGTGCCAGCAGCCAAGCTCGGGACACAGGACGGTTACCCTACAATGAGCAGTTCTTC
TRBV5-1,TRBD1,TRBJ1-2,NA,CASSLRDRDVGGYTF,TGCGCCAGCAGCTTGCGAGACAGGGATGTCGGCGGCTACACCTTC
TRBV4-1,NA,TRBJ2-1,NA,CASSLLGSPYNEQFF,TGCGCCAGCAGCCTACTAGGTTCCCCCTACAATGAGCAGTTCTTC
TRBV27,TRBD1,TRBJ1-2,NA,CASSPQSTGYGYTF,TGTGCCAGCAGTCCGCAATCGACAGGGTATGGCTACACCTTC